The 13 T cell receptor beta chains below come from one sample, sequenced in a study of blood T cells in healthy people across ages. A second PCR, run for about 7 to 11 cycles, used a sample-barcoded 5' primer plus a J-beta primer mix. TCRdb ran MiXCR on the 5' RACE reads and lists one entry per CDR3 protein. The sample consists of 1,800,000 or so distinct CDR3 sequences, 39% of them appearing once. Sequencing was done on a sample of blood. The receptors stem from a human donor in good health.

The V gene is TRBV12-3 or TRBV12-4, the J gene TRBJ2-1, with 8 positions matching TRBD2. The CDR3 is 13 residues long. The junction had 11 bases not matched to a gene; V was cut back by 6 bases and J by 13 bases. The chain's CDR3 is CASRRGDQETQFF. CDR3 sequence (DNA): TGTGCCAGCAGGCGGGGGGACCAAGAGACCCAGTTCTTC.

The V call is TRBV11-1, the J call TRBJ2-1, with 7 nucleotides matching TRBD2. V trimming: 2 bases; J trimming: 7 bases; junction bases outside the gene matches: 5. This CDR3 spans 14 amino acids. The V gene's germline CDR1 is SGHAT and CDR2 FQDESV (reference sequence). The CDR3 nucleotides are TGTGCCAGCAGCTTATATCAGGGAGGGAATGAGCAGTTCTTC. Amino acid sequence: CASSLYQGGNEQFF.

The chain employs TRBV5-1 and TRBJ2-2; D unclear. This CDR3 region has 12 residues. V lost 0 bases to trimming and J lost 6 bases, with 3 bases between them. The germline gives CDR1 SGHRS, CDR2 YFSETQ. CDR3 bases: TGCGCCAGCAGCTTGGCCCCCGGGGAGCTGTTTTTT. This gives the protein CASSLAPGELFF.

This clonotype was counted only a few times. The gene calls are TRBV4-3 and TRBJ2-7; no definite D call. This CDR3 has 15 residues. V was trimmed by 1 base and J by 3 bases, leaving 13 bases between them. CDR1 LGHNA and CDR2 YSLEER come from the germline V gene. CDR3 sequence: CASSQGSSTNYEQYF. The DNA of the CDR3 is TGCGCCAGCAGCCAAGGGAGTTCGACGAACTACGAGCAGTACTTC.

This clonotype was counted only a few times. This chain joins TRBV5-1 and TRBJ2-7; the D is unclear. V lost 4 bases, J lost 4 bases, and 9 bases lay in between. The CDR3 length is 12 residues. Germline assignment: CDR1 SGHRS and CDR2 YFSETQ. In nucleotides, the CDR3 is TGCGCCAGCAGCATTGTAGGATACGAGCAGTACTTC. Residues: CASSIVGYEQYF.

This clonotype occurred a few times. The rearrangement uses TRBV20-1 and TRBJ2-7; the match to TRBD1 covers 7 bases. This CDR3 region has 14 residues. The V gene end was trimmed by 5 bases and the J gene end by 0 bases; junction bases not matched to a gene: 7. Germline lookup yields CDR1 DFQATT and CDR2 SNEGSKA (reference sequence). The CDR3 here is CSAARQGSSYEQYF. DNA for the CDR3: TGCAGTGCTGCCCGACAGGGTAGCTCCTACGAGCAGTACTTC.

As regards this clonotype: This may be a read error, as it is one base from a much larger clone. The chain joins TRBV7-2 to TRBJ1-2; 8 bases are a match to TRBD1. From germline, CDR1 is SGHTA and CDR2 FQGNSA. This CDR3 is built from 13 residues. The V segment lost 3 bases and the J segment 6 bases; nucleotides outside the gene matches: 3. CDR3: CASSLGQDNGYTF. As DNA, the CDR3 is TGTGCCAGCAGCTTGGGACAGGACAATGGCTACACCTTC.

This clonotype was picked up many times. The CDR3, as DNA: TGTGCCAGCAGCTCCCGGAGCTCTGGGGCCAACGTCCTGACTTTC. Amino acid sequence: CASSSRSSGANVLTF. The V and J genes are TRBV7-2 and TRBJ2-6; D unresolved. The CDR3 sequence is 15 residues long. Germline assignment: CDR1 SGHTA and CDR2 FQGNSA. The ends were cut back, 4 bases at V and 0 bases at J, with 7 bases in the middle.

This clonotype was seen more than once but under ten times. Written as DNA, the CDR3 is TGTGCCAGCAGTGGAGAGGGACTAGCGAACATTCAGTACTTC. Encoded protein: CASSGEGLANIQYF. The V call is TRBV12-3 or TRBV12-4, the J call TRBJ2-4; 10 bases line up with TRBD2. With 5 bases clipped from V and 7 bases from J, the junction kept 5 bases outside the gene matches. This CDR3 region has 14 residues.

The DNA for the CDR3 is TGTGCCATCCGCCTTACGGAAGGGGAGCTGTTTTTT. Translation: CAIRLTEGELFF. J is TRBJ2-2 and V is TRBV10-3, with D hard to call. The CDR3 runs 12 residues. Trimming removed 8 bases at V and 8 bases at J, with 12 bases between. The V gene's germline CDR1 is ENHRY and CDR2 SYGVKD.

V usage is TRBV28 and J usage is TRBJ1-5; D possibly corresponds to TRBD1 (6 bases). Trimming took 6 bases from V and 5 from J, leaving 17 bases between them. The germline V gene has CDR1 MDHEN and CDR2 SYDVKM. The CDR3 runs to 15 residues. The CDR3 sequence is CASRQASGVHQPQHF. The CDR3 bases are TGTGCCAGCAGACAGGCGTCAGGGGTGCATCAGCCCCAGCATTTT.

This clonotype was counted only a few times. The chain links TRBV20-1 to TRBJ2-3; 8 bases line up with TRBD2. CDR3 length: 14 amino acids. The germline gives CDR1 DFQATT, CDR2 SNEGSKA (reference sequence). With V trimmed by 5 bases and J by 2 bases, 6 bases remained unmatched. The CDR3 region has the DNA TGCAGTGCTCCGAAGCGGGGGCACACAGATACGCAGTATTTT. It specifies CSAPKRGHTDTQYF.

This rearrangement joins TRBV6-5 to TRBJ2-1, with a weak D call TRBD1 (6 bases). The V gene lost 10 bases and the J gene lost 8 bases, with 12 bases spanning the gap. Germline V gene sequence: CDR1 MNHEY, CDR2 SVGAGI. This CDR3 spans 11 amino acids. CDR3 in DNA: TGTGCCACGGAACAGGGCTATGAGCAGTTCTTC. This encodes CATEQGYEQFF.